Listed here are 19 T cell receptor beta chains from one sample, sequenced in a study of blood T cell repertoires in COVID-19. Clones were read by immunoSEQ multiplex PCR, and TCRdb kept only the in-frame ones, dropping some. The sample lists under 250,000 clones, 86% occurring once. The sequenced material came from peripheral blood. These receptors were collected from a man aged 55 to 70 with acute or convalescent COVID-19.

This sequence joins TRBV9 and TRBJ2-5; 8 bases agree with TRBD2. Trimming cost V 5 bases and J 4 bases; bases outside gene matches: 4. This CDR3 has 13 amino acids. Germline V gene lookup returns CDR1 SGDLS and CDR2 YYNGEE. The chain's CDR3 is CASSGAGVETQYF. The CDR3 nucleotides are TGTGCCAGCAGTGGAGCGGGAGTAGAGACCCAGTACTTC.

This chain joins TRBV4-1 and TRBJ2-3, with D maybe TRBD2 (9 bases). Trimming pared 1 base from V and 2 bases from J, leaving 19 bases between. The CDR3 spans 18 residues. The V gene's germline CDR1 is MGHRA and CDR2 YSYEKL. As DNA, the CDR3 is TGCGCCAGCAGCCAAGCCAGGGGGCTAGCGGGGTACACAGATACGCAGTATTTT. The encoded protein is CASSQARGLAGYTDTQYF.

V gene TRBV7-8 combines with J gene TRBJ1-4, with TRBD1 identical over 8 bases. CDR1 is SGHVS, CDR2 FQNEAQ, per germline. This CDR3 is 15 amino acids long. J gave up 1 base and V 6 bases, and 4 bases lay outside the gene matches. CDR3 nucleotides: TGTGCCAGCAGATACAGGGGGAGAACTAATGAAAAACTGTTTTTT. Amino acids: CASRYRGRTNEKLFF.

The chain joins TRBV4-1 to TRBJ2-7; the match to TRBD1 covers 12 bases. J was trimmed by 6 bases and V by 1 base; bases with no gene match: 10. The CDR3 is 17 amino acids. Looked up from germline, CDR1 is MGHRA and CDR2 is YSYEKL. The CDR3 region has the DNA TGCGCCAGCAGCCAAGGGAATCTAGGGACAGGGGGCGGCGAGCAGTACTTC. It encodes CASSQGNLGTGGGEQYF.

The gene calls are TRBV30 and TRBJ1-4; D is uncertain. Germline V gene sequence: CDR1 GTSNPN, CDR2 SVGIG (reference sequence). The CDR3 sequence is 13 residues long. Between the trimmed V and J ends, which lost 0 bases and 4 bases, there was a span of 6 bases. In DNA form, the CDR3 reads TGTGCCTGGAGTGTGCGGTATAATGAAAAACTGTTTTTT. Its translation is CAWSVRYNEKLFF.

V gene TRBV27 combines with J gene TRBJ2-1; 15 bases match TRBD2. Germline V gene data show CDR1 as MNHEY and CDR2 as SMNVEV (reference sequence). Unmatched junction bases numbered 2, after V lost 4 bases and J lost 10 bases. The CDR3 consists of 14 residues. In nucleotides, the CDR3 is TGTGCCAGCAGTTCTGGGACTAGCGGGAGGGAGCAGTTCTTC. Its protein is CASSSGTSGREQFF.

The gene calls are TRBV5-8 and TRBJ1-5; perhaps TRBD1 as D (6 bases). Trimming removed 0 bases from V and 1 base from J, with 8 bases in between. The CDR3 sequence is 15 residues long. Per the germline V gene, CDR1 is SGHTS and CDR2 is YDEGEE. The DNA for the CDR3 is TGTGCCAGCAGCTTGGAACAGGGAAGCAATCAGCCCCAGCATTTT. Translated: CASSLEQGSNQPQHF.

The rearrangement joins TRBV7-2 to TRBJ1-3; 8 nucleotides line up with TRBD1. This CDR3 comprises 15 residues. Germline V lookup: CDR1 SGHTA, CDR2 FQGNSA. After removal of 5 bases from V and 3 bases from J, the junction contained 6 bases not matched to a gene. CDR3 DNA sequence: TGTGCCAGCAGCCATGACAGGGGTGGTGGAAACACCATATATTTT. As protein: CASSHDRGGGNTIYF.

J is TRBJ1-2 and V is TRBV25-1; 7 bases agree with TRBD1. V trimming: 1 base; J trimming: 3 bases; junction bases outside the gene matches: 8. Germline assignment: CDR1 MGHDK and CDR2 SYGVNS. The CDR3 has 16 residues. The CDR3, as DNA: TGTGCCAGCAGTGAATCGGGGGACAGTTGGGACTATGGCTACACCTTC. Translated: CASSESGDSWDYGYTF.

This sequence joins TRBV28 and TRBJ2-3, with D perhaps matching TRBD2 (6 bases). This CDR3 spans 13 amino acids. The V end was cut by 6 bases, the J end by 7 bases, with 14 bases between. CDR1 and CDR2 from the germline V gene are MDHEN and SYDVKM. In nucleotides, the CDR3 is TGTGCCAGCAGGCCAGGCGGGGTGAATACGCAGTATTTT. Protein sequence: CASRPGGVNTQYF.

V usage is TRBV7-3 and J usage is TRBJ1-2, with 9 bases lining up with TRBD1. With V trimmed by 5 bases and J by 8 bases, 6 bases remained unmatched. The CDR3 length is 13 residues. Germline CDR1 and CDR2: SGHTA and FQGTGA. The DNA of the CDR3 is TGTGCCAGCAGCCCGAGGACAGGGGAAGGCTACACCTTC. Translation: CASSPRTGEGYTF.

This clone appeared once. The chain carries TRBV6-2 or TRBV6-3 and TRBJ2-5; possible D gene TRBD2, 5 bases. In germline, CDR1 is MNHEY, CDR2 SVGEGT. The V end lost 5 bases, the J end lost 5 bases, and 12 bases lay between the germline ends. This CDR3 region has 13 residues. CDR3 protein: CASSGFRGETQYF. DNA for the CDR3: TGTGCCAGCAGTGGTTTTAGAGGGGAGACCCAGTACTTC.

The CDR3 is CASSHNRPCPGGYTF. CDR3 coding DNA: TGCGCCAGCAGTCACAACAGGCCCTGCCCAGGGGGCTACACCTTC. The chain has TRBV23-1 and TRBJ1-2, with D possibly matching TRBD1 (5 bases). TRBV23-1 is annotated as an ORF whose role is uncertain. This CDR3 is 15 amino acids long. Trimming stripped 3 bases from V and 8 bases from J, with 19 bases between.

A remark on this clone: This CDR3 is also generated by other DNA sequences in the sample. The chain recombines TRBV18 with TRBJ2-5; 11 positions match TRBD1. This CDR3 contains 15 residues. Germline assignment: CDR1 KGHSH and CDR2 LQKENI. The V gene end was trimmed by 2 bases and the J gene end by 1 base; junction bases not matched to a gene: 0. CDR3 protein: CASSPGTGGQETQYF. In DNA, the CDR3 is TGTGCCAGCTCACCAGGGACAGGGGGCCAAGAGACCCAGTACTTC.

The CDR3, as DNA: TGCAGCGGCCGACTAGCGGGAGAAGTAGAGACCCAGTACTTC. Encoded protein: CSGRLAGEVETQYF. This chain links TRBV29-1 with TRBJ2-5; TRBD2 matches 12 bases. Losses at the gene ends were 7 bases for V and 4 bases for J; bases not matched to a gene: 7. The CDR3 covers 14 residues. Per the germline V gene, CDR1 is SQVTM and CDR2 is ANQGSEA.

The chain combines TRBV6-6 with TRBJ2-7; perhaps TRBD1 as D (5 bases). Germline values: CDR1 MNHNY, CDR2 SVGAGI (reference sequence). The CDR3 length is 14 residues. V lost 3 bases to trimming and J lost 2 bases, with 11 bases between them. CDR3 residues: CASSYARAPYEQYF. CDR3 nucleotide sequence: TGTGCCAGCAGTTATGCCAGGGCCCCCTACGAGCAGTACTTC.

The chain combines TRBV2 with TRBJ2-1; TRBD2 matches 8 bases. The CDR3 has 15 residues. Germline loops: CDR1 SNHLY, CDR2 FYNNEI. The V gene end was trimmed by 7 bases and the J gene end by 3 bases; junction bases not matched to a gene: 8. CDR3 bases: TGTGCCAGCAATCCCGGGACTAGAAGCTACAATGAGCAGTTCTTC. Translated, it gives CASNPGTRSYNEQFF.

The chain links TRBV19 to TRBJ2-6; the match to TRBD2 covers 15 bases. CDR3 length: 19 amino acids. Per germline, CDR1 LNHDA and CDR2 SQIVND (reference sequence). Unmatched junction bases numbered 10, after V lost 6 bases and J lost 4 bases. CDR3 DNA sequence: TGTGCCAGTAGAACGGCGGGACTAGCGGGAGGCGCCGGGGCCAACGTCCTGACTTTC. It yields the protein CASRTAGLAGGAGANVLTF.

V is TRBV30 and J is TRBJ2-1; 7 bases agree with TRBD2. With 2 bases clipped from V and 6 bases from J, the junction kept 7 bases outside the gene matches. The CDR3 has 14 residues. Germline V gene data show CDR1 as GTSNPN and CDR2 as SVGIG (reference sequence). DNA of the CDR3: TGTGCCTGGAGTCCCCGGGACTACCGCAATGAGCAGTTCTTC. Protein sequence: CAWSPRDYRNEQFF.